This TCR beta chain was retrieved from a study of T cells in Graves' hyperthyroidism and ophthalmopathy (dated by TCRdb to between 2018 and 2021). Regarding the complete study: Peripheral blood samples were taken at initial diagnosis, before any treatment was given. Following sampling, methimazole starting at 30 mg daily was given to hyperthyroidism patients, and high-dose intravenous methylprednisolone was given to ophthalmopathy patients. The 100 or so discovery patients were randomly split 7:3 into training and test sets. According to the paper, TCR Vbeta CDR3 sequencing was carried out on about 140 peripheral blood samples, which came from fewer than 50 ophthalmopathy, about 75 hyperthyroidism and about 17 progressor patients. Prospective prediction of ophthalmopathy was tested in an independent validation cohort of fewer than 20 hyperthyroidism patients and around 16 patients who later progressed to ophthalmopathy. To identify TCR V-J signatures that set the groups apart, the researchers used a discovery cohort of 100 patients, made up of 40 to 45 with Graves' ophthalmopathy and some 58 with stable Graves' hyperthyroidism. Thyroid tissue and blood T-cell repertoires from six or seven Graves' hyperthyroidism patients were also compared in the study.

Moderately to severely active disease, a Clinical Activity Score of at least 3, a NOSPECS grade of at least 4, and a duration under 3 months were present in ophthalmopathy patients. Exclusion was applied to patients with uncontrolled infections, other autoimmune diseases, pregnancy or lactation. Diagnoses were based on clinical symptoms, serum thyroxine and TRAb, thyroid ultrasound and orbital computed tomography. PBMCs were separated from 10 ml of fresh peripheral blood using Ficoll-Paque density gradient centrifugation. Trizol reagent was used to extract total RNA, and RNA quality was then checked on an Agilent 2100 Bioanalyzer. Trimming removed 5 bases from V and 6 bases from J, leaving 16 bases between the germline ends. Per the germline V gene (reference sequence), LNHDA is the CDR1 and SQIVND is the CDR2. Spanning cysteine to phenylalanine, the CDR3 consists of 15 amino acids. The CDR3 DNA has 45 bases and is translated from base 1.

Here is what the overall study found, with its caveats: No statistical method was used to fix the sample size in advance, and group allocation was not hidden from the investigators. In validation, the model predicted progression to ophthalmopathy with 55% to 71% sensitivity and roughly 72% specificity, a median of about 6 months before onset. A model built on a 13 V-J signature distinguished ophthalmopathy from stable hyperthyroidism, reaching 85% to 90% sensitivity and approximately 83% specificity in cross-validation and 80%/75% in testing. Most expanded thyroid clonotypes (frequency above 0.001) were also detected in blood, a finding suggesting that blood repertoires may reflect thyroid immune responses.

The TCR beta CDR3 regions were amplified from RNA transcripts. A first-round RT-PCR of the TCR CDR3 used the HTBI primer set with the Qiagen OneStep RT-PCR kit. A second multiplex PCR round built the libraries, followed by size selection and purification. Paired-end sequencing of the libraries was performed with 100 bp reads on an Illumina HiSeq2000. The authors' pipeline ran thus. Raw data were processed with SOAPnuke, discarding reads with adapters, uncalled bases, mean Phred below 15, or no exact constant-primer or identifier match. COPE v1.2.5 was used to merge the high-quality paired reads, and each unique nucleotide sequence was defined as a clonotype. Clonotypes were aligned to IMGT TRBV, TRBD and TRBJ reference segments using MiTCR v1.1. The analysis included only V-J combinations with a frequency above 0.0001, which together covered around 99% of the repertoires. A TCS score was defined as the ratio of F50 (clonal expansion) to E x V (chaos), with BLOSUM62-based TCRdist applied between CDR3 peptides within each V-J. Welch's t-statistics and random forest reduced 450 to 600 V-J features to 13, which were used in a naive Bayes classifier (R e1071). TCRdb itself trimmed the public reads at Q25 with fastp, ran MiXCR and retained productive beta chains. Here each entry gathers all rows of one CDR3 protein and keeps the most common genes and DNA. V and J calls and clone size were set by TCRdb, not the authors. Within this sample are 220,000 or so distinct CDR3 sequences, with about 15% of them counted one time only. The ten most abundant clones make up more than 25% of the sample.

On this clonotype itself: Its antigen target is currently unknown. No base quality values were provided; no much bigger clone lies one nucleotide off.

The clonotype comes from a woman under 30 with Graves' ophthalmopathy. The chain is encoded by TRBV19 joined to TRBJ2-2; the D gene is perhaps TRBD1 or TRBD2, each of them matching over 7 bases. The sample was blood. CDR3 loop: CASSLDRAGAGELFF. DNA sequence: TGTGCCAGTAGTCTCGACAGGGCGGGGGCCGGGGAGCTGTTTTTT.